In this sample, the clone carrying this T cell receptor beta chain turned up a few times. Its antigen is as yet unknown. CDR1 is SGHKS, CDR2 YYEKEE, per germline (reference sequence). Trimming shortened V by 1 base and J by 0 bases, and 7 bases separated the two germline ends. CDR3 length equals 14 residues. TCRdb re-called the RT-PCR reads with MiXCR, one entry per CDR3 protein. The sample lists 650,000 to 800,000 distinct CDR3 sequences; approximately 17% were seen once. The record originates from a study of response to subunit inactivated influenza vaccine. Study findings and constraints: T cells newly recruited by each seasonal influenza vaccination are few, the authors suggested.

This receptor was identified in a man aged 45-65 years who received an inactivated influenza vaccine. The J gene is TRBJ1-1, the V gene TRBV5-5; no clear D. Here the sequenced sample was PBMCs from blood, taken 4 to 6 days after vaccination. DNA of the CDR3: TGTGCCAGCAGCTTGAGTAGTATGAACACTGAAGCTTTCTTT. Amino acids: CASSLSSMNTEAFF.